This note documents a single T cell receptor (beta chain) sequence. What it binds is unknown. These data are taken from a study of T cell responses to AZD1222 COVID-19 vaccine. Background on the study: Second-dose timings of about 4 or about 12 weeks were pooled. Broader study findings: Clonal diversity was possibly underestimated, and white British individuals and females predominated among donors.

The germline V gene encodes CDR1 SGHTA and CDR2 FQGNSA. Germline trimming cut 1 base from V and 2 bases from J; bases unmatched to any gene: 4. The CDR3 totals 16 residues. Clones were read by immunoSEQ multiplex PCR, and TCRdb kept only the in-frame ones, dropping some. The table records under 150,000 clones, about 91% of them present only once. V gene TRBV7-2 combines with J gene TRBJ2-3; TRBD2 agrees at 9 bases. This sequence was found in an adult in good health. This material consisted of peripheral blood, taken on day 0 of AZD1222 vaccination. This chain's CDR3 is CASSLVASGITDTQYF. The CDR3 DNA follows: TGTGCCAGCAGCTTAGTAGCTAGCGGGATCACAGATACGCAGTATTTT.